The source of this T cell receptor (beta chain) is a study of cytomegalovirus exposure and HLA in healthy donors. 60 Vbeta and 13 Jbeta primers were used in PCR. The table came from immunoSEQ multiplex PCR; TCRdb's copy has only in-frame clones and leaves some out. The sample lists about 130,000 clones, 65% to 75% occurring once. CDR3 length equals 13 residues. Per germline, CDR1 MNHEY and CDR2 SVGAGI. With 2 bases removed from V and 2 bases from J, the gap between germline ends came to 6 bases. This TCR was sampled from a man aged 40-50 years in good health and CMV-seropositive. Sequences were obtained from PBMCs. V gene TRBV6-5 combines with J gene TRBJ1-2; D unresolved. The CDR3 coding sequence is TGTGCCAGCAGTTACGAGGCGAACTATGGCTACACCTTC. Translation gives CASSYEANYGYTF.